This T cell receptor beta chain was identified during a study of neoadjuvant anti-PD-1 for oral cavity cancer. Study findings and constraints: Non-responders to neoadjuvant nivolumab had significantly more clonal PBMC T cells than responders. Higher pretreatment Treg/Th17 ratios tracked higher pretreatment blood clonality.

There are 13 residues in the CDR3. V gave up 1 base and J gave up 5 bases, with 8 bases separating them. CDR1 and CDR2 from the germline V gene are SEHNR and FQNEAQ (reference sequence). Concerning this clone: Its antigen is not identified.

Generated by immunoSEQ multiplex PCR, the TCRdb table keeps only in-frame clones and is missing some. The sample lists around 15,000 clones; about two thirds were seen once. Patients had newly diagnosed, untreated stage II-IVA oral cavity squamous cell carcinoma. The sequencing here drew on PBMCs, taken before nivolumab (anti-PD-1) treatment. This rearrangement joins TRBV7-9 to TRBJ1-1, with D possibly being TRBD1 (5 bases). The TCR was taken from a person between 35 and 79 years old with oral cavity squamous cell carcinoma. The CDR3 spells CASSLGGRTEAFF. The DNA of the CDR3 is TGTGCCAGCAGCTTAGGGGGGAGGACTGAAGCTTTCTTT.